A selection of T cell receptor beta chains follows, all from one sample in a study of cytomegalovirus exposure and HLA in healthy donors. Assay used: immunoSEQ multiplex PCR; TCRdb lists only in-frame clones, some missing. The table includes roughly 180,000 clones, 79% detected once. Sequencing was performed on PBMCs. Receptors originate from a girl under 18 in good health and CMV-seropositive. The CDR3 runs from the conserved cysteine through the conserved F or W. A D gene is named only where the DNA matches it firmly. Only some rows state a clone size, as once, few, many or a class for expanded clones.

TGTGCCAGCAGCTTCGGGTCTAGCGGGGTGGTGGAGACCCAGTACTTC CASSFGSSGVVETQYF TRBJ2-5 TRBV5-8 TRBD2 .
TGTGCCAGCAGACCCGGGACAGCTAATGAAAAACTGTTTTTT CASRPGTANEKLFF TRBJ1-4 TRBV6-1 TRBD1 .
TGTGCCAGCAGTCCCTACACAGGGGGCTCAAACTATGGCTACACCTTC CASSPYTGGSNYGYTF TRBJ1-2 TRBV27 TRBD1 .
TGCGCCAGCAGTGAGTACCGAGATCAGCCCCAGCATTTT CASSEYRDQPQHF TRBJ1-5 TRBV10-1 . .
TGTGCCAGCAGCCCTGGCGGCATGGGCAATCAGCCCCAGCATTTT CASSPGGMGNQPQHF TRBJ1-5 TRBV7-2 . .
TGTGCCAGCAGTGCCACAGGGGGTCATGGCTACACCTTC CASSATGGHGYTF TRBJ1-2 TRBV6-1 TRBD1 .
TGTGCCAGCAGTTTTTCGGGGAGCTCCTACAATGAGCAGTTCTTC CASSFSGSSYNEQFF TRBJ2-1 TRBV27 . .
TGTGCCAGCAGTCAAACCACAGGGAGCACTGAAGCTTTCTTT CASSQTTGSTEAFF TRBJ1-1 TRBV7-2 . .
TGTGCCAGCAGCCAAGCTGGGAGACAGGGGTTTACTAATGAAAAACTGTTTTTT CASSQAGRQGFTNEKLFF TRBJ1-4 TRBV14 TRBD1 once
TGTGCCAGCGGGACCGACAGGCCCTACGAGCAGTACTTC CASGTDRPYEQYF TRBJ2-7 TRBV27 . .
TGTGCCAGCAGCATGGACAGATGGGATGAAAAACTGTTTTTT CASSMDRWDEKLFF TRBJ1-4 TRBV5-4 . .
TGTGCCAGCGCGGGGAAACTCCGGGTGGGGTACGAGCAGTACTTC CASAGKLRVGYEQYF TRBJ2-7 TRBV7-9 . once
TGTGCCAGCAGCGTCGACAGGGATAATGTTGGTGAGACCCAGTACTTC CASSVDRDNVGETQYF TRBJ2-5 TRBV11-2 TRBD1 .
TGCGCCAGCAGCTTACAGGGCAGAGACAATGAGCAGTTCTTC CASSLQGRDNEQFF TRBJ2-1 TRBV5-1 . .
TGTGCCAGCAGCCTGGGGGACAGGGTCCTAGGCTACACCTTC CASSLGDRVLGYTF TRBJ1-2 TRBV11-2 TRBD1 .
TGTGCCAGCACGAGGACAGGGGGCAGCGAGCAGTACTTC CASTRTGGSEQYF TRBJ2-7 TRBV6-1 TRBD1 .
TGCGCCAGCAGCCAAGACAGATACTATGGCTACACCTTC CASSQDRYYGYTF TRBJ1-2 TRBV5-1 . .
TGTGCCAGCAGCCAAGATTACGGACAAACTGGGGCCAACGTCCTGACTTTC CASSQDYGQTGANVLTF TRBJ2-6 TRBV4-2 . .
TGTGCCATCTCGGACGGGAAAGAGACCCAGTACTTC CAISDGKETQYF TRBJ2-5 TRBV10-3 . once
TGTGCCATCAGTGGCCCTAGCGGGGGGGCCGCCAATGAGCAGTTCTTC CAISGPSGGAANEQFF TRBJ2-1 TRBV10-3 TRBD2 .
TGTGCCAGCAGTGGGCCGAGGGCAGTTTATGGCGGGGAGCTGTTTTTT CASSGPRAVYGGELFF TRBJ2-2 TRBV5-8 . .
TGCGCCAGCAGTGATGAGGCGGGGGAGTACACAGATACGCAGTATTTT CASSDEAGEYTDTQYF TRBJ2-3 TRBV10-1 TRBD2 .
TGTGCCAGCAGTTTATGGTCAAAGGGGGCTAATCAGCCCCAGCATTTT CASSLWSKGANQPQHF TRBJ1-5 TRBV27 TRBD1 .
TGTGCCAGCAGTGACCCCAGGACAGGTTACACTGAAGCTTTCTTT CASSDPRTGYTEAFF TRBJ1-1 TRBV2 TRBD1 .
TGCGCCAGCAGCCAACCGGGACAGGGAAACTCCTACGAGCAGTACTTC CASSQPGQGNSYEQYF TRBJ2-7 TRBV4-1 TRBD1 .
TGTGCCAGCAGGTGGCTAGCCACAGATACGCAGTATTTT CASRWLATDTQYF TRBJ2-3 TRBV6-1 . .
TGTGCCACCAGCAGACGGGAAACCTACGAGCAGTACTTC CATSRRETYEQYF TRBJ2-7 TRBV15 . .
TGTGCCACCAGCAGGCCCGACAGGGTTAATGAGCAGTTCTTC CATSRPDRVNEQFF TRBJ2-1 TRBV15 TRBD1 .
TGTGCCAGCAGCTGGGGGGAGGAGGGCACTGAAGCTTTCTTT CASSWGEEGTEAFF TRBJ1-1 TRBV7-6 . few
TGTGCCAGCAGCCCCCAACAGGGAACAGATACGCAGTATTTT CASSPQQGTDTQYF TRBJ2-3 TRBV9 . .
TGTGCCAGCAGCTTGGGGGCCCCCGGTACCGGGGAGCTGTTTTTT CASSLGAPGTGELFF TRBJ2-2 TRBV5-4 . .
TGTGCCAGCGGGGGCAGGGGTCTCTACGAGCAGTACTTC CASGGRGLYEQYF TRBJ2-7 TRBV11-3 . .
TGTGCCTGGAGAATCTGGACAGATGAAGCTTTCTTT CAWRIWTDEAFF TRBJ1-1 TRBV30 . .
TGTGCCAGCAGCTTAGGACTTCTCACCGGGGAGCTGTTTTTT CASSLGLLTGELFF TRBJ2-2 TRBV7-7 . .
TGTGCCAGCAGCTTGAGCGGGGCTAGGGAGCTGTTTTTT CASSLSGARELFF TRBJ2-2 TRBV5-4 TRBD2 few
TGTGCCAGCAGGAGCAACAGGGGTGGCCGCGATACGCAGTATTTT CASRSNRGGRDTQYF TRBJ2-3 TRBV21-1 . .
TGCGCCAGCAGTGAGTTTTCTCGACTAGCGGGGGGGCAAGATACGCAGTATTTT CASSEFSRLAGGQDTQYF TRBJ2-3 TRBV10-1 TRBD2 .
TGTGCCAGCTCACCAAGTACGGACACTGAAGCTTTCTTT CASSPSTDTEAFF TRBJ1-1 TRBV18 . .
TGCGCCAGCAGCTTGGGTCCGACAGGGGCCCAAGAGACCCAGTACTTC CASSLGPTGAQETQYF TRBJ2-5 TRBV5-1 TRBD1 .
TGCAGCGCCCTTATCGGACTAGCGGGGGCGACGGGCGGGGAGCTGTTTTTT CSALIGLAGATGGELFF TRBJ2-2 TRBV29-1 TRBD2 .
TGCGCCAGCAGCTTGCCTAGCGACCACTCCTACGAGCAGTACTTC CASSLPSDHSYEQYF TRBJ2-7 TRBV5-1 . .
TGTGCCAGCAGCTTAGTGTGGGGAAGGGGGCAGCCTGAAGCTTTCTTT CASSLVWGRGQPEAFF TRBJ1-1 TRBV11-3 TRBD1 .
TGTGCCAGCGGGGGGTGGGGGTCCCAAGAGACCCAGTACTTC CASGGWGSQETQYF TRBJ2-5 TRBV11-3 . .
TGTGCCAGCGGTGCAGGGGAAAACACTGAAGCTTTCTTT CASGAGENTEAFF TRBJ1-1 TRBV18 . .
TGTGCCAACTCCGCTAGCGGGGGGGGAGAGACCCAGTACTTC CANSASGGGETQYF TRBJ2-5 TRBV10-3 TRBD2 few
TGTGCCAGCAGCCCCCCGGACAGGGGATACGAGCAGTACTTC CASSPPDRGYEQYF TRBJ2-7 TRBV7-9 TRBD1 .